Listed below are T cell receptor beta chains from one sample, sequenced in a study of radiation and T cells in renal cell carcinoma. TCRdb's copy holds only in-frame clones and misses some; the assay was immunoSEQ multiplex PCR. The table lists 130,000 to 150,000 clones, approximately 90% of them singletons. The sample was blood, taken from a patient whose treatment included radiotherapy and nephrectomy. These receptors were collected from a woman aged 45-60 years with renal cell carcinoma. Both conserved end residues are part of each CDR3. Each record gives: CDR3 protein, CDR3 length, J gene, V gene.

CDR3aa: CASSFRVGDGYTF; len: 13; j_gene: TRBJ1-2; v_gene: TRBV6-1
CDR3aa: CASSETGRGNTIYF; len: 14; j_gene: TRBJ1-3; v_gene: TRBV10-2
CDR3aa: CASSERFPGTGYGYTF; len: 16; j_gene: TRBJ1-2; v_gene: TRBV2
CDR3aa: CASSQERSGGRTGELFF; len: 17; j_gene: TRBJ2-2; v_gene: TRBV4-1
CDR3aa: CASSFSGNTIYF; len: 12; j_gene: TRBJ1-3; v_gene: TRBV7-9
CDR3aa: CASSMRAGTTSYEQYF; len: 16; j_gene: TRBJ2-7; v_gene: TRBV19
CDR3aa: CASSLSVAGLNTEAFF; len: 16; j_gene: TRBJ1-1; v_gene: TRBV5-8
CDR3aa: CASSLEAGRGLFGYTF; len: 16; j_gene: TRBJ1-2; v_gene: TRBV5-1
CDR3aa: CASSQGDTQYF; len: 11; j_gene: TRBJ2-3; v_gene: TRBV23-1
CDR3aa: CASSRTTDTQYF; len: 12; j_gene: TRBJ2-3; v_gene: TRBV11-3
CDR3aa: CASYDAGLTDTQYF; len: 14; j_gene: TRBJ2-3; v_gene: TRBV6-5
CDR3aa: CASSLTGTNYGYTF; len: 14; j_gene: TRBJ1-2; v_gene: TRBV5-4
CDR3aa: CASSLQGAVGEKLFF; len: 15; j_gene: TRBJ1-4; v_gene: TRBV5-1
CDR3aa: CASSSQRPGQGRHGYTF; len: 17; j_gene: TRBJ1-2; v_gene: TRBV7-2
CDR3aa: CASSLFTDTEAFF; len: 13; j_gene: TRBJ1-1; v_gene: TRBV7-2
CDR3aa: CASSLGQSSGNTIYF; len: 15; j_gene: TRBJ1-3; v_gene: TRBV5-1
CDR3aa: CASSLVSVLEQYF; len: 13; j_gene: TRBJ2-7; v_gene: TRBV11-2
CDR3aa: CASSPGYASKGELFF; len: 15; j_gene: TRBJ2-2; v_gene: TRBV7-6
CDR3aa: CAWSPGGYEQYF; len: 12; j_gene: TRBJ2-7; v_gene: TRBV30
CDR3aa: CASSPPGTEAFF; len: 12; j_gene: TRBJ1-1; v_gene: TRBV6-5
CDR3aa: CASSVSGDNGYTF; len: 13; j_gene: TRBJ1-2; v_gene: TRBV25-1
CDR3aa: CASTTQADTEAFF; len: 13; j_gene: TRBJ1-1; v_gene: TRBV19
CDR3aa: CASSGGTAGEKLFF; len: 14; j_gene: TRBJ1-4; v_gene: TRBV9
CDR3aa: CASSGGTYTGANVLTF; len: 16; j_gene: TRBJ2-6; v_gene: TRBV19
CDR3aa: CASSYYRGGTEAFF; len: 14; j_gene: TRBJ1-1; v_gene: TRBV6-6
CDR3aa: CASSQGQYNSPLHF; len: 14; j_gene: TRBJ1-6; v_gene: TRBV4-1
CDR3aa: CASSLDRDYGYTF; len: 13; j_gene: TRBJ1-2; v_gene: TRBV7-9
CDR3aa: CASRFLQGSNQPQHF; len: 15; j_gene: TRBJ1-5; v_gene: TRBV28
CDR3aa: CASSRDPSTNEKLFF; len: 15; j_gene: TRBJ1-4; v_gene: TRBV5-1
CDR3aa: CASSLLFLGGSSYNEQFF; len: 18; j_gene: TRBJ2-1; v_gene: TRBV7-2
CDR3aa: CASSQQTGELFF; len: 12; j_gene: TRBJ2-2; v_gene: TRBV14
CDR3aa: CAWSSNLNTEAFF; len: 13; j_gene: TRBJ1-1; v_gene: TRBV30
CDR3aa: CASSQDRLSSTDTQYF; len: 16; j_gene: TRBJ2-3; v_gene: TRBV4-2
CDR3aa: CASSYADFQTGEQYF; len: 15; j_gene: TRBJ2-7; v_gene: TRBV6-6
CDR3aa: CASSPNGGTSIGEQYF; len: 16; j_gene: TRBJ2-7; v_gene: TRBV7-2
CDR3aa: CSVEGGQGSTDTQYF; len: 15; j_gene: TRBJ2-3; v_gene: TRBV29-1
CDR3aa: CASSFDNQPQHF; len: 12; j_gene: TRBJ1-5; v_gene: TRBV28
CDR3aa: CASTPGRGGNSPLHF; len: 15; j_gene: TRBJ1-6; v_gene: TRBV7-2
CDR3aa: CASSSKYTGDWETQYF; len: 16; j_gene: TRBJ2-5; v_gene: TRBV7-7
CDR3aa: CASSLGVGGEAFF; len: 13; j_gene: TRBJ1-1; v_gene: TRBV11-3
CDR3aa: CASSVAGGINEQFF; len: 14; j_gene: TRBJ2-1; v_gene: TRBV2
CDR3aa: CASSLGGVRNTEAFF; len: 15; j_gene: TRBJ1-1; v_gene: TRBV18
CDR3aa: CATSLQGNTEAFF; len: 13; j_gene: TRBJ1-1; v_gene: TRBV15
CDR3aa: CASSLDYTDTQYF; len: 13; j_gene: TRBJ2-3; v_gene: TRBV5-5
CDR3aa: CASSAYGTGYNEQFF; len: 15; j_gene: TRBJ2-1; v_gene: TRBV2
CDR3aa: CAWSSVEKLFF; len: 11; j_gene: TRBJ1-4; v_gene: TRBV30